Shown below are 3 T cell receptor beta chains from a single sample sequenced in a study of T cell changes during pregnancy in multiple sclerosis. Sequencing was performed with immunoSEQ multiplex PCR; in TCRdb, only in-frame clones are kept and a portion is missing. The sample has some 41,000 clones, just over 90% seen once. Sequencing input: PBMCs (not recorded whether the cells were cultured). These receptors originate from a female donor with multiple sclerosis, enrolled in a pregnancy study.

The chain couples TRBV5-1 to TRBJ2-1; no definite D call. Germline lookup yields CDR1 SGHRS and CDR2 YFSETQ. The ends were cut back, 0 bases at V and 8 bases at J, with 15 bases in the middle. This CDR3 contains 15 residues. The CDR3 DNA reads as TGCGCCAGCAGCTTGGCTGCTACCTCTGGGGATGAGCAGTTCTTC. Protein product: CASSLAATSGDEQFF.

The chain combines TRBV4-1 with TRBJ2-3; a weak D match, TRBD2 (6 bases). Germline lookup yields CDR1 MGHRA and CDR2 YSYEKL. Trimming left V 1 base short and J 7 bases short, with 15 bases between. The CDR3 sequence is 15 residues long. In DNA, the CDR3 is TGCGCCAGCAGCCAAGGCCGCCAGGAGGGTTATACGCAGTATTTT. Amino acid sequence: CASSQGRQEGYTQYF.

The rearrangement uses TRBV28 and TRBJ2-1, with D tentatively TRBD1 (6 bases). This CDR3 has 15 residues. Germline lookup yields CDR1 MDHEN and CDR2 SYDVKM. The ends were cut back, 6 bases at V and 1 base at J, with 13 bases in the middle. The CDR3 DNA follows: TGTGCCAGCAGCGAGGGACACCGTTCCTACAATGAGCAGTTCTTC. This encodes CASSEGHRSYNEQFF.